This T cell receptor beta chain was profiled in a study of blood T cell repertoires in COVID-19. Study summary: PBMCs, B-cell-depleted T cells, or T cells provided the cDNA or gDNA that made up the material.

Trimming pared 0 bases from V and 4 bases from J, leaving 10 bases between. CDR3 length: 14 amino acids. CDR1 MNHEY and CDR2 SVGAGI come from the germline V gene. As processed by the authors: Counts of nucleated cells, estimated from reference gene primer amplification, were obtained. Repertoires were generated with immunoSEQ multiplex PCR, while TCRdb's copy carries only in-frame clones and drops some. V and J calls and clone size follow that table, whereas D and trimming were derived from the DNA. Among over 75,000 clones listed, 80% were seen once. This clonotype was sampled from a woman between 65 and 79 years old with acute or convalescent COVID-19. The rearrangement joins TRBV6-5 to TRBJ2-7; D is ambiguous. Sequencing used peripheral blood. The CDR3 DNA reads TGTGCCAGCAGTTACTCACTCGGTGGTTACGAGCAGTACTTC. It yields the protein CASSYSLGGYEQYF.